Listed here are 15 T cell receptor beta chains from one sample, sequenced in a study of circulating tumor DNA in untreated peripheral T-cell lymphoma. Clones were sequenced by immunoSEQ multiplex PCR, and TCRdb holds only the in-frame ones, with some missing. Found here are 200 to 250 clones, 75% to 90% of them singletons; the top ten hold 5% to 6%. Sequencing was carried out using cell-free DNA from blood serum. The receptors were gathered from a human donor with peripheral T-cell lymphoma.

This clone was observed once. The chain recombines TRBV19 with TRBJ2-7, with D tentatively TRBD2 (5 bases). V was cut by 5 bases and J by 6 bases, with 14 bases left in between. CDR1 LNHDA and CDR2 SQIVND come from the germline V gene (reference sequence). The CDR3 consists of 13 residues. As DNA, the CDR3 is TGTGCCAGTAGTTCCGGGAACACTCCCGAGCAGTACTTC. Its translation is CASSSGNTPEQYF.

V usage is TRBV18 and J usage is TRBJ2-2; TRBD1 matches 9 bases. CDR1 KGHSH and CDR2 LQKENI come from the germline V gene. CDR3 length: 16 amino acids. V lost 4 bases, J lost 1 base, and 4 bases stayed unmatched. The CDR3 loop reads CASSRSGQGNTGELFF. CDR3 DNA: TGTGCCAGCTCACGTTCGGGACAGGGGAACACCGGGGAGCTGTTTTTT.

The CDR3, as DNA: TGTGCCAGCAGCTCACAAAGTCGGGCCAACGTCCTGACTTTC. Residues: CASSSQSRANVLTF. The V gene is TRBV7-4, the J gene TRBJ2-6; D gene unclear. The CDR3 has 14 amino acids. The V gene lost 4 bases and the J gene lost 5 bases, with 9 bases spanning the gap. The germline V gene has CDR1 SGHVT and CDR2 SQSDAQ. The whole variable domain, filled in from reference TRBV7-4 and TRBJ2-6, reads GAGVSQSPRYKVAKRGRDVALRCDSISGHVTLYWYRQTLGQGSEVLTYSQSDAQRDKSGRPSGRFSAERPERSVSTLKIQRTEQGDSAVYLCASSSQSRANVLTFGAGSRLTVL.

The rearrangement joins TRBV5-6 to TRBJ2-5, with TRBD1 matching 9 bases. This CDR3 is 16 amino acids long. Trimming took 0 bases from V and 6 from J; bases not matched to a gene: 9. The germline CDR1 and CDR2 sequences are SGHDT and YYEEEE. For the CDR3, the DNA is TGTGCCAGCAGCTTGGTTTTCACAGGGGGCGGAAAGACCCAGTACTTC. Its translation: CASSLVFTGGGKTQYF.

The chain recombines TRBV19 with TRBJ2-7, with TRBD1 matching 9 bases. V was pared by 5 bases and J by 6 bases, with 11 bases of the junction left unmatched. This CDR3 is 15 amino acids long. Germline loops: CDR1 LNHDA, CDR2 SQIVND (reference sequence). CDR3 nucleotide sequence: TGTGCCAGTAGTCCGCTGAGACAGGGGGTTATCGAGCAGTACTTC. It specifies CASSPLRQGVIEQYF.

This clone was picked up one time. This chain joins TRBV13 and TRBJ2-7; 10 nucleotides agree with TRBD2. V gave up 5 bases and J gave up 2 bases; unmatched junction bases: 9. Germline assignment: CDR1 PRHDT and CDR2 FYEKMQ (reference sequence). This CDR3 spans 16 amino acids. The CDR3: CASSAPTSGETYEQYF. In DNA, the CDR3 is TGTGCCAGCAGCGCCCCTACTAGCGGGGAAACCTACGAGCAGTACTTC.

DNA for the CDR3: TGTGCCAGCAGCTCCACCGGGACAGGGATCCATGAGCAGTTCTTC. This translates into CASSSTGTGIHEQFF. The rearrangement uses TRBV7-9 and TRBJ2-1; 9 nucleotides agree with TRBD1. V shed 4 bases and J 8 bases; nucleotides not matched to a gene: 9. Germline assignment: CDR1 SEHNR and CDR2 FQNEAQ (reference sequence). CDR3 length: 15 residues.

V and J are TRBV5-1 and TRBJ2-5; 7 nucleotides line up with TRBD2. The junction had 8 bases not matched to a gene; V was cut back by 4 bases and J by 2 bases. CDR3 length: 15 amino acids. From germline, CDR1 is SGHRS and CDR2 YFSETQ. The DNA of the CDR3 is TGCGCCAGCAGCCCGGGAGCGGGGAAGCAAGAGACCCAGTACTTC. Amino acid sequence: CASSPGAGKQETQYF.

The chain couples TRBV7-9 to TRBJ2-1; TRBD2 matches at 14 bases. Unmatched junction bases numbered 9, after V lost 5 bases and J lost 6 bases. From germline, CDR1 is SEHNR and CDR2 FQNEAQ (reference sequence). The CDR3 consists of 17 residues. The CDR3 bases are TGTGCCAGCAGCCCCATCCCCGGGACTAGCGGGAGCAATGAGCAGTTCTTC. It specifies CASSPIPGTSGSNEQFF.

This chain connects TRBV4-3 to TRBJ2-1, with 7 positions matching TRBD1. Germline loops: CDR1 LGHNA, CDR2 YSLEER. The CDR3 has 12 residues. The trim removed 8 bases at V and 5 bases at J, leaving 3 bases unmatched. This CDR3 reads CASGDSHNEQFF. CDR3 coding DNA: TGCGCCAGCGGGGACAGCCACAATGAGCAGTTCTTC.

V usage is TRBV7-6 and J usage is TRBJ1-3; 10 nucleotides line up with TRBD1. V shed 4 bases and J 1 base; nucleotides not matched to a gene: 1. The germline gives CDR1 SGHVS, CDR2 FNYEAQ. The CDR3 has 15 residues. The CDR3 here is CASSSDRGSGNTIYF. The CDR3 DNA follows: TGTGCCAGCAGCTCGGACAGGGGGTCTGGAAACACCATATATTTT.

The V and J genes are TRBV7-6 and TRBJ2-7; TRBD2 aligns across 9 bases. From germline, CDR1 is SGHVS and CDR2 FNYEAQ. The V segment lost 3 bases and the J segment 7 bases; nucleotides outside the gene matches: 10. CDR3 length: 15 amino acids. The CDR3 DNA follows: TGTGCCAGCAGCTTGGCGGGAGGGCCCTCGAGGGAGCAGTACTTC. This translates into CASSLAGGPSREQYF.

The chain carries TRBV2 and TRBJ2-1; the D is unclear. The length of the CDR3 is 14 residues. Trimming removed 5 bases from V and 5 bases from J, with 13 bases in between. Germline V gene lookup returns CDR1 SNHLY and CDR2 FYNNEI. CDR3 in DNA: TGTGCCAGCAGTTCCTTTAGGCTAGACAATGAGCAGTTCTTC. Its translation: CASSSFRLDNEQFF.

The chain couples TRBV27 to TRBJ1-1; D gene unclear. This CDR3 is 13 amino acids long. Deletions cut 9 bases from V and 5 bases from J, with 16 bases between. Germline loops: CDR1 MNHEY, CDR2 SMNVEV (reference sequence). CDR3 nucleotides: TGTGCCAGTAGACAACCAGGCGGGACTGAAGCTTTCTTT. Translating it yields CASRQPGGTEAFF.

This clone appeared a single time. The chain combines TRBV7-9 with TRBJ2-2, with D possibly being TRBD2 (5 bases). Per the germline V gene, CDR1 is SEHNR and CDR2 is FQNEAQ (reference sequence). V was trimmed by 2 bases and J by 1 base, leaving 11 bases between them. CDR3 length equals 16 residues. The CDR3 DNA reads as TGTGCCAGCAGCTTATTATCTGCGGGGAACACCGGGGAGCTGTTTTTT. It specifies CASSLLSAGNTGELFF.